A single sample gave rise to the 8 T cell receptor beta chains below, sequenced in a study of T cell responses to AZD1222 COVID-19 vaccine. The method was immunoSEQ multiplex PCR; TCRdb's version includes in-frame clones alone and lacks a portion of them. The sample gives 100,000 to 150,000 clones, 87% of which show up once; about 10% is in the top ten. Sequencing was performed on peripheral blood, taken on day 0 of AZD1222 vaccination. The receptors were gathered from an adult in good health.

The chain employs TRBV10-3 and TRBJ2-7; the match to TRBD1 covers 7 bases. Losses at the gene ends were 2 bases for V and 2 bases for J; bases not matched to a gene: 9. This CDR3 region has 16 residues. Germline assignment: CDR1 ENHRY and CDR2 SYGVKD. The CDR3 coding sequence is TGTGCCATCAGTGAGCTAATGACAGGGACAGCCTACGAGCAGTACTTC. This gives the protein CAISELMTGTAYEQYF.

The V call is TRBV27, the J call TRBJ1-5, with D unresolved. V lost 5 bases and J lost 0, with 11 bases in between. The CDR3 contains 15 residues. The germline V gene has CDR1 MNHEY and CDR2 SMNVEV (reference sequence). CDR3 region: CASSPYGVSNQPQHF. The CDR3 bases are TGTGCCAGCAGTCCCTACGGGGTTAGCAATCAGCCCCAGCATTTT.

CDR3 residues: CASSLRTGNQPQHF. CDR3 nucleotides: TGTGCCAGCAGCCTCCGGACAGGGAATCAGCCCCAGCATTTT. V usage is TRBV6-2 or TRBV6-3 and J usage is TRBJ1-5; 8 bases fit TRBD1. The V gene end was trimmed by 6 bases and the J gene end by 4 bases; junction bases not matched to a gene: 5. The CDR3 consists of 14 residues. Germline V gene data show CDR1 as MNHEY and CDR2 as SVGEGT.

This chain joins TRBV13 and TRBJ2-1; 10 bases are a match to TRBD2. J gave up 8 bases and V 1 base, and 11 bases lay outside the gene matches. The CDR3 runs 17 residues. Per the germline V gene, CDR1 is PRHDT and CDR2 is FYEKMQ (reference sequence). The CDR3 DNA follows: TGTGCCAGCAGCTTAGTAAGTAGCGGGGGGTCCAGAGATGAGCAGTTCTTC. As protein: CASSLVSSGGSRDEQFF.

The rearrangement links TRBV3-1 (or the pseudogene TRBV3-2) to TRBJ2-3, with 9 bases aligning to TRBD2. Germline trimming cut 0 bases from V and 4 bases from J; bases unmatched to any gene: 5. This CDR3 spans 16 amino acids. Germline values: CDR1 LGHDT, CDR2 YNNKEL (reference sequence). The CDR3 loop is CASSQDRRGGSDTQYF. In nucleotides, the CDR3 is TGTGCCAGCAGCCAAGACAGGCGGGGGGGCTCAGATACGCAGTATTTT.

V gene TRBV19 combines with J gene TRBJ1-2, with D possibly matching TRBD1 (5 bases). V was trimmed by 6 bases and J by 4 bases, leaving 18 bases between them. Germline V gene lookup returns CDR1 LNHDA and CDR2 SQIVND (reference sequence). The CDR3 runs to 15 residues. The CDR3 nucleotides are TGTGCCAGTAGGCCCCCCGGGGCGCAAGGCTATGGCTACACCTTC. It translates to CASRPPGAQGYGYTF.

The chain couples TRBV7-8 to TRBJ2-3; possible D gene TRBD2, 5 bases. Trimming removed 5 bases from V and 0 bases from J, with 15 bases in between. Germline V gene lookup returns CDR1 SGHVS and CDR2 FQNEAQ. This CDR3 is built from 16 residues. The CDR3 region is CASSPTSVSSTDTQYF. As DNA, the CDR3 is TGTGCCAGCAGCCCTACTAGTGTATCTAGCACAGATACGCAGTATTTT.

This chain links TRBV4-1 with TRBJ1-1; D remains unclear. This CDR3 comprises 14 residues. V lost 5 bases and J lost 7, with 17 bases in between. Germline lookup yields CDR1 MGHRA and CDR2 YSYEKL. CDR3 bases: TGCGCCAGCAGCTCCCAAGGCGGAACTAGTGAAGCTTTCTTT. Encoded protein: CASSSQGGTSEAFF.